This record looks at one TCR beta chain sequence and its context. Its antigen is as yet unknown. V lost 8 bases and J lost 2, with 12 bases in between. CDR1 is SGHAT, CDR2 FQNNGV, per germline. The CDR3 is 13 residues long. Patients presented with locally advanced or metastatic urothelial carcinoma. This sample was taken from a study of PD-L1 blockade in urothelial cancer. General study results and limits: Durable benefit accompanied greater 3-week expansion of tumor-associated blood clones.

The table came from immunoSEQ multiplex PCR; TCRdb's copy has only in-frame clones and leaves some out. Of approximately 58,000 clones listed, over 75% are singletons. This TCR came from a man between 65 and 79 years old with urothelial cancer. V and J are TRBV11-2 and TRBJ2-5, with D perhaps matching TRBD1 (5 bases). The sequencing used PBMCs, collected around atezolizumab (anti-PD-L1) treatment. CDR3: CASCRAEQETQYF. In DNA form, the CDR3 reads TGTGCCAGCTGCAGGGCAGAACAAGAGACCCAGTACTTC.